Listed below are T cell receptor beta chains from one sample, sequenced in a study of blood T cell repertoires in COVID-19. The repertoire was sequenced with immunoSEQ multiplex PCR; TCRdb's copy has only in-frame clones and lacks some. The sample contains 290,000 or so clones, around 84% of which appear only once. Specimen: peripheral blood. These receptors all come from a man aged 70-80 years with acute or convalescent COVID-19. Both conserved end residues are part of each CDR3. D genes are given only for firm matches. The size entry is marked missing in some rows and otherwise reads once, few, many or a size class.

v_gene	d_gene	abundance	j_gene	CDR3nt	CDR3aa
TRBV28	-	once	TRBJ2-7	TGTGCCAGCAGTCCGGGTTTCGACGAGCAGTACTTC	CASSPGFDEQYF
TRBV28	-	-	TRBJ1-4	TGTGCCAGCAGTTTCCCCCCCCAGTCTGAAAAACTGTTTTTT	CASSFPPQSEKLFF
TRBV7-9	-	-	TRBJ2-7	TGTGCCAGCAGGGAGCAGGGGGGAGACTACGAGCAGTACTTC	CASREQGGDYEQYF
TRBV5-1	-	once	TRBJ2-3	TGCGCCAGCAGCTGGGCGGGTGGTAGCACAGATACGCAGTATTTT	CASSWAGGSTDTQYF
TRBV2	TRBD1	-	TRBJ1-1	TGTGCCAGCAGAGTGGACAGGGGGCTGGCCACTGAAGCTTTCTTT	CASRVDRGLATEAFF
TRBV15	-	-	TRBJ1-4	TGTGCCACCAGCAGAGGGGCTAGGTCAGGGTCTGACGAAAAACTGTTTTTT	CATSRGARSGSDEKLFF
TRBV6-6	TRBD1	-	TRBJ1-2	TGTGCCAGCAGTTACACCGAACAGGGGGTGTATGGCTACACCTTC	CASSYTEQGVYGYTF
TRBV5-1	TRBD1	-	TRBJ1-2	TGCGCCAGCAGCGGCAGACAGGGGAGGGCCAATGGCTACACCTTC	CASSGRQGRANGYTF
TRBV7-2	-	-	TRBJ1-5	TGTGCCAGCAGCTTCACATCAGGGAACAATCAGCCCCAGCATTTT	CASSFTSGNNQPQHF
TRBV5-1	TRBD1	-	TRBJ1-4	TGCGCCAGCAGCTGGGGACAGACGCAAACTAATGAAAAACTGTTTTTT	CASSWGQTQTNEKLFF
TRBV5-1	-	-	TRBJ1-6	TGCGCCAGCAGCTTGTACAGCTATAATTCACCCCTCCACTTT	CASSLYSYNSPLHF
TRBV5-1	-	-	TRBJ2-7	TGCGCCAGCAGCTTTGGACAGACCGGCGAGCAGTACTTC	CASSFGQTGEQYF
TRBV7-2	-	-	TRBJ1-5	TGTGCCAGCAGCCCAGGACCGTGGGGCCCCCAGCATTTT	CASSPGPWGPQHF
TRBV19	-	-	TRBJ1-2	TGTGCCAGCTCCCCCGTAGGGGCGCCTGGCTACACCTTC	CASSPVGAPGYTF
TRBV4-1	TRBD2	once	TRBJ2-7	TGCGCCAGCAGCCGTGTGACAGCTGGACTAGCGGGCATCTACGAGCAGTACTTC	CASSRVTAGLAGIYEQYF
TRBV7-9	TRBD2	-	TRBJ2-5	TGTGCCAGCAGCCAAGGGACTAGCGGGGGGCCCTCGGAGACCCAGTACTTC	CASSQGTSGGPSETQYF
TRBV6-5	-	-	TRBJ1-5	TGTGCCACCTCGATCGGGGTAAGGTCTCAGCCCCAGCATTTT	CATSIGVRSQPQHF
TRBV5-1	-	-	TRBJ2-1	TGCGCCAGCAGCTTGGCTTTAGTGGGCGGGGGCCTTTACAATGAGCAGTTCTTC	CASSLALVGGGLYNEQFF
TRBV19	-	-	TRBJ2-2	TGTGCCAGTAGTATAGTAGGGGTTACCGGGGAGCTGTTTTTT	CASSIVGVTGELFF
TRBV18	-	-	TRBJ1-2	TGTGCCAGCTCACCTCCGACAGGTTCCTATGGCTACACCTTC	CASSPPTGSYGYTF
TRBV5-1	TRBD2	-	TRBJ2-5	TGCGCCAGCCACACCTCTAGCGGAGAGACCCAGTACTTC	CASHTSSGETQYF
TRBV28	TRBD1	-	TRBJ1-6	TGTGCCAGCAGTATAACAGGGGCCTATAATTCACCCCTCCACTTT	CASSITGAYNSPLHF
TRBV19	-	-	TRBJ2-1	TGTGCCAGTAGTCAATACGCAGGGCTGGAGCAGTTCTTC	CASSQYAGLEQFF
TRBV19	TRBD1	-	TRBJ2-7	TGTGCCAGTAGTATAGCGGGGACAGGGTTGTACGAGCAGTACTTC	CASSIAGTGLYEQYF
TRBV7-8	-	few	TRBJ1-4	TGTGCCAGCAGCTCGCGGGGGTGGGGTCCCTCTAATGAAAAACTGTTTTTT	CASSSRGWGPSNEKLFF
TRBV5-1	TRBD2	-	TRBJ2-1	TGCGCCAGCAGCTTGCCACTAGCGGGAGAATGGAGTGAGCAGTTCTTC	CASSLPLAGEWSEQFF
TRBV19	-	-	TRBJ1-5	TGTGCCGTAGGGGGAGTATGGCAGCCCCAGCATTTT	CAVGGVWQPQHF
TRBV7-9	-	-	TRBJ1-1	TGTGCCAGCAGCTCCGCAGGGGACATGAACACTGAAGCTTTCTTT	CASSSAGDMNTEAFF
TRBV6-5	TRBD1	-	TRBJ2-7	TGTGCCAGCAGACGGGGACAGGGGGCGTACGAGCAGTACTTC	CASRRGQGAYEQYF
TRBV30	TRBD1	once	TRBJ1-1	TGTGCCTGGACCTACAGGGGAACTGAAGCTTTCTTT	CAWTYRGTEAFF
TRBV7-8	-	-	TRBJ2-1	TGTGCCAGCAGCCGAACGGAGGCCTACAATGAGCAGTTCTTC	CASSRTEAYNEQFF
TRBV4-3	-	-	TRBJ2-2	TGCGCCAGCAGCCGCGGGGTAGCCGGAAACACCGGGGAGCTGTTTTTT	CASSRGVAGNTGELFF
TRBV10-1	TRBD1	-	TRBJ1-5	TGCGCCAGCAGCTTGGACAGGCCGAATCAGCCCCAGCATTTT	CASSLDRPNQPQHF
TRBV25-1	-	-	TRBJ2-5	TGTGCCAGCGGAGGGGGCGGTGAGACCCAGTACTTC	CASGGGGETQYF
TRBV5-1	TRBD1	-	TRBJ2-3	TGCGCCAGCAGGGACAGGGTCGCGCCTGGCACAGATACGCAGTATTTT	CASRDRVAPGTDTQYF
TRBV9	TRBD1	once	TRBJ1-3	TGTGCCAGCAGCGGGGCCCAGGGCCGGGACAGGCTGACTTTCTCTGGAAACACCATATATTTT	CASSGAQGRDRLTFSGNTIYF
TRBV3-1/TRBV3-2	TRBD1	-	TRBJ1-1	TGTGCCAGCAGTCGACAGGGGGTAAACACTGAAGCTTTCTTT	CASSRQGVNTEAFF
TRBV6-2/TRBV6-3	-	-	TRBJ1-6	TGTGCCAGCAGTTACGTTCCAGTACGGGGTTCACCCCTCCACTTT	CASSYVPVRGSPLHF
TRBV18	-	-	TRBJ2-3	TGTGCCAGCTCACCACCGGGACAGCGGGTAGATACGCAGTATTTT	CASSPPGQRVDTQYF
TRBV4-3	TRBD1	-	TRBJ1-2	TGCGCCAGCAGCGAACACTTAAAGGACAGGGGCTATGGCTACACCTTC	CASSEHLKDRGYGYTF
TRBV5-1	-	-	TRBJ2-2	TGCGCCAGCAGTCCCCAGCGGATGAACACCGGGGAGCTGTTTTTT	CASSPQRMNTGELFF
TRBV19	TRBD1	-	TRBJ1-4	TGTGCCAGTAGCAGTTTTGCAGGGGGCGCGGAAAAACTGTTTTTT	CASSSFAGGAEKLFF
TRBV25-1	TRBD1	-	TRBJ1-4	TGTGCCAGCAGTGGACAGGGATGGGGTAATGAAAAACTGTTTTTT	CASSGQGWGNEKLFF
TRBV7-9	TRBD1	-	TRBJ1-4	TGTGCCAGCAGCTTCGGTAACGCGCGACAGGGGGAGGAAAAACTGTTTTTT	CASSFGNARQGEEKLFF
TRBV9	-	-	TRBJ2-1	TGTGCCAGCTCCAGGGAGGGGGACTACTACAATGAGCAGTTCTTC	CASSREGDYYNEQFF
TRBV7-3	-	-	TRBJ2-1	TGTGCCAGCAGCCCCAGCGGGTCGAACCATTATGAGCAGTTCTTC	CASSPSGSNHYEQFF
TRBV7-9	-	once	TRBJ1-5	TGTGCCAGCAGCTCAAGGGAGGGTCTCGGTCAGCCCCAGCATTTT	CASSSREGLGQPQHF
TRBV11-2	TRBD1	-	TRBJ2-1	TGTGCCAGCAGCTTGGGACAGCCCTCGGGGAATGAGCAGTTCTTC	CASSLGQPSGNEQFF
TRBV15	-	few	TRBJ1-3	TGTGCCACCAGCCTTACCGCTACGCGTTTCTCTGGAAACACCATATATTTT	CATSLTATRFSGNTIYF
TRBV5-8	-	-	TRBJ2-5	TGTGCCAGCAGCTTGGCCGCGCGGGGAGTGGATCAAGAGACCCAGTACTTC	CASSLAARGVDQETQYF
TRBV5-6	TRBD1	-	TRBJ1-4	TGTGCCAGCAGCTTGGGGACAGGGGGACGATTTGGGAATGAAAAACTGTTTTTT	CASSLGTGGRFGNEKLFF
TRBV29-1	TRBD1	-	TRBJ1-4	TGCAGCGTTGGGAGGGGACAGGCAGGTGAAAAACTGTTTTTT	CSVGRGQAGEKLFF